Following are 14 T cell receptor beta chains from one sample sequenced in a study of cytotoxic CD8 clonotypes in ibrutinib-treated CLL. Using immunoSEQ multiplex PCR, the repertoire was profiled, and TCRdb retains in-frame clones only, with some absent. This table holds roughly 97,000 clones, around four fifths found once. The sample was PBMCs, taken after 12 months of ibrutinib treatment. All receptors derive from a human donor with chronic lymphocytic leukemia.

The chain couples TRBV7-9 to TRBJ2-5; D tentatively fits TRBD1 or TRBD2 (5 bases each). CDR1 is SEHNR, CDR2 FQNEAQ, per germline (reference sequence). There are 15 residues in the CDR3. The ends were cut back, 5 bases at V and 2 bases at J, with 15 bases in the middle. CDR3 sequence reads: CASSRKWGKQETQYF. The DNA for the CDR3 is TGTGCCAGCAGCCGGAAGTGGGGGAAACAAGAGACCCAGTACTTC.

The rearrangement links TRBV9 to TRBJ2-7; D is possibly TRBD2 (6 bases). V was shortened by 3 bases and J by 0 bases, with 13 bases between the two germline ends. Per the germline V gene, CDR1 is SGDLS and CDR2 is YYNGEE. CDR3 size: 15 residues. The CDR3 bases are TGTGCCAGCAGCGGAAGGGACTTGAGCTCCTACGAGCAGTACTTC. This encodes CASSGRDLSSYEQYF.

The genes are TRBV7-6 and TRBJ2-7, with D possibly TRBD1 on 5 matching bases. Trimming took off 4 bases at V and 0 bases at J, with 10 bases between the two ends. There are 14 residues in the CDR3. The germline gives CDR1 SGHVS, CDR2 FNYEAQ. The CDR3 region has the DNA TGTGCCAGCAGCTCTGACAGCTTCTCCTACGAGCAGTACTTC. Translating it yields CASSSDSFSYEQYF. Filled out from reference TRBV7-6 and TRBJ2-7, the complete variable domain reads GAGVSQSPRYKVTKRGQDVALRCDPISGHVSLYWYRQALGQGPEFLTYFNYEAQQDKSGLPNDRFSAERPEGSISTLTIQRTEQRDSAMYRCASSSDSFSYEQYFGPGTRLTVT.

This rearrangement joins TRBV5-1 to TRBJ1-4; D ambiguous. CDR1 is SGHRS, CDR2 YFSETQ, per germline. The CDR3 totals 13 residues. The germline V and J ends were trimmed by 5 bases and 3 bases, with 8 bases remaining between them. The CDR3 is CASRLDANEKLFF. The CDR3 DNA sequence: TGCGCCAGCAGGCTGGACGCTAATGAAAAACTGTTTTTT. The full variable domain, rest sourced from reference TRBV5-1 and TRBJ1-4, is KAGVTQTPRYLIKTRGQQVTLSCSPISGHRSVSWYQQTPGQGLQFLFEYFSETQRNKGNFPGRFSGRQFSNSRSEMNVSTLELGDSALYLCASRLDANEKLFFGSGTQLSVL.

This chain uses TRBV28 with TRBJ2-5; 11 positions agree with TRBD1. The CDR3 has 14 amino acids. V lost 10 bases, J lost 5 bases, and 9 bases stayed unmatched. Germline CDR1 reads MDHEN; CDR2 reads SYDVKM. The CDR3 DNA is TGTGCCACCGGGACAGGGGGATTTTTGGAGACCCAGTACTTC. It codes for CATGTGGFLETQYF.

V gene TRBV5-1 combines with J gene TRBJ1-2; tentative D call: TRBD1 (6 bases). The CDR3 has 13 residues. V was clipped by 2 bases and J by 7 bases, with 12 bases between them. Germline V lookup: CDR1 SGHRS, CDR2 YFSETQ. CDR3 loop: CASSFEGVGGYTF. The DNA for the CDR3 is TGCGCCAGCAGCTTCGAGGGGGTTGGTGGCTACACCTTC.

This clone is a singleton in its sample. The CDR3 DNA is TGTGCCAGCAGCCAAGAGCACAGGGGGAACACTGAAGCTTTCTTT. Encoded protein: CASSQEHRGNTEAFF. The V call is TRBV14, the J call TRBJ1-1, with 7 bases that match TRBD1. CDR3 length: 15 residues. V gave up 0 bases and J gave up 1 base; unmatched junction bases: 2. Germline-derived CDR1 and CDR2 are SGHDN and FVKESK.

The V call is TRBV28, the J call TRBJ1-2, with 9 bases lining up with TRBD1. The CDR3 has 14 residues. The trim removed 7 bases at V and 2 bases at J, leaving 5 bases unmatched. The germline CDR1 and CDR2 sequences are MDHEN and SYDVKM. In nucleotides, the CDR3 is TGTGCCAGCACCCGAACAGGGGGCAACTATGGCTACACCTTC. Translating gives CASTRTGGNYGYTF.

The V call is TRBV6-6, the J call TRBJ1-1, with D perhaps matching TRBD1 (5 bases). This CDR3 contains 13 residues. Germline V gene lookup returns CDR1 MNHNY and CDR2 SVGAGI (reference sequence). V was clipped by 2 bases and J by 8 bases, with 12 bases between them. CDR3 in amino acids: CASSYGAGREAFF. CDR3 nucleotides: TGTGCCAGCAGTTACGGGGCGGGGCGGGAAGCTTTCTTT.

This clone was counted only a few times. Here the CDR3 DNA reads TGCGCCAGCAGCCCTTCGGGGAACACTGAAGCTTTCTTT. Its protein is CASSPSGNTEAFF. This chain links TRBV5-1 with TRBJ1-1; D uncertain. The CDR3 has 13 residues. Germline CDR1 and CDR2: SGHRS and YFSETQ. Trimming stripped 4 bases from V and 1 base from J, with 8 bases between.

V gene TRBV6-5 combines with J gene TRBJ2-1; possible D gene TRBD2, 6 bases. Germline lookup yields CDR1 MNHEY and CDR2 SVGAGI. This CDR3 contains 15 residues. Trimming stripped 2 bases from V and 2 bases from J, with 10 bases between. Here the CDR3 reads CASSYRSGTYNEQFF. CDR3 nucleotide sequence: TGTGCCAGCAGTTACCGTAGCGGCACCTACAATGAGCAGTTCTTC.

This sequence joins TRBV7-3 and TRBJ2-1, with 14 bases that match TRBD2. V dropped 4 bases and J dropped 9; count of bases not matched to a gene: 5. Germline V gene sequence: CDR1 SGHTA, CDR2 FQGTGA. This CDR3 region has 15 residues. CDR3: CASSSDGTSGGEQFF. The CDR3 DNA is TGTGCCAGCAGCTCTGACGGGACTAGCGGGGGTGAGCAGTTCTTC.

The chain couples TRBV2 to TRBJ1-3; 8 bases agree with TRBD1. With 5 bases clipped from V and 0 bases from J, the junction kept 15 bases outside the gene matches. Germline CDR1 reads SNHLY; CDR2 reads FYNNEI. The CDR3 length is 19 residues. In DNA form, the CDR3 reads TGTGCCAGCAGTCCTGACAGGGGAAAAGGTCCGGGCTCTGGAAACACCATATATTTT. Residues: CASSPDRGKGPGSGNTIYF.

J is TRBJ2-7 and V is TRBV13; D may be TRBD1 (5 bases). From germline, CDR1 is PRHDT and CDR2 FYEKMQ (reference sequence). This CDR3 has 13 residues. The V and J ends lost 2 bases and 6 bases respectively, with 11 bases between them. CDR3 in amino acids: CASSLRKGSEQYF. Here the CDR3 DNA reads TGTGCCAGCAGCTTACGGAAGGGGTCCGAGCAGTACTTC.